This T cell receptor beta chain was recorded in a study of beta chain features in type 1 diabetes. Findings of the study overall: The cDNA sequencing approach could over-represent high-TCR-expressing cells.

As concerns this clone: Its cognate antigen is unknown.

The sequenced template was cDNA made from the entire isolated RNA. Repertoires were generated with immunoSEQ multiplex PCR, while TCRdb's copy carries only in-frame clones and drops some. Among under 500,000 clones, roughly 31% were seen once, and the ten largest hold about 0.065%. This TCR derives from a man between 18 and 35 years old in good health. Sample: naive CD4+ T cells from blood.

The CDR3 DNA sequence: TGTGCCAGCAGTTTGATGGCTAGCGGCTCCTACGAGCAGTACTTC. Protein sequence: CASSLMASGSYEQYF. The rearrangement links TRBV28 to TRBJ2-7; 7 bases match TRBD2. The CDR3 contains 15 residues. Germline V gene lookup returns CDR1 MDHEN and CDR2 SYDVKM. Trimming removed 3 bases from V and 0 bases from J; junction bases left unmatched: 5.